Listed below are T cell receptor beta chains from one sample, sequenced in a study of T cell responses to AZD1222 COVID-19 vaccine. Assay used: immunoSEQ multiplex PCR; TCRdb lists only in-frame clones, some missing. The sample records more than 100,000 clones, around 90% being singletons. This sample comprised peripheral blood, obtained 28 days after the second AZD1222 dose. The receptors shown here come from an adult who received the AZD1222 COVID-19 vaccine. CDR3s leave out the opening cysteine and the closing phenylalanine or tryptophan. The D gene is left open where the match is weak.

j_call,v_call,d_call,cdr3_aa
TRBJ2-7,TRBV5-4,TRBD2,ASSNPSGVIREQY
TRBJ1-2,TRBV7-2,-,ASMPTGGSRVLGYT
TRBJ1-6,TRBV3-1/TRBV3-2,-,ASSQERGNSPLH
TRBJ1-5,TRBV6-5,-,ASIGAGVRPQH
TRBJ2-4,TRBV5-5,-,ASSFGGDAGAAKNIQY
TRBJ2-5,TRBV14,-,ASSRGWDGTQY
TRBJ2-1,TRBV9,TRBD2,ASSGDSGASYNEQF
TRBJ2-7,TRBV9,-,ASSVDQVGYEQY
TRBJ1-1,TRBV18,TRBD1,ASSETGGTEAF
TRBJ2-7,TRBV5-3,-,ARSLQHGYEQY
TRBJ2-1,TRBV6-6,TRBD1,ASLGRTGGTYNEQF
TRBJ1-2,TRBV4-1,-,ASSQGMVSDANYGYT
TRBJ2-2,TRBV25-1,TRBD1,ASSESRGRMYTGELF
TRBJ2-1,TRBV6-2/TRBV6-3,TRBD1,ASSQQDRGEQF
TRBJ1-5,TRBV7-2,TRBD1,ASSLGQGLNQPQH
TRBJ1-1,TRBV5-1,-,ASSMETEAF